The sequence of this T cell receptor beta chain was determined in a study of T cells in localized non-small cell lung cancer. Regarding the study as a whole: There were a median 57 of the top 100 tumor clones appearing in adjacent lung.

CDR3 length: 14 amino acids. Germline V CDR1 and CDR2: LNHDA, SQIVND (reference sequence). The J segment lost 1 base and the V segment lost 7 bases, leaving 5 bases of the junction unmatched. The protocol was immunoSEQ multiplex PCR, while the TCRdb copy is restricted to in-frame clones and leaves out a portion. The data hold 50,000 to 60,000 clones, with roughly 75% observed a single time. Turning to this clone: Antigen unknown.

Source: PBMCs, taken before any cancer treatment. This TCR was sampled from a woman between 35 and 70 years old with stage II lung adenocarcinoma. V is TRBV19 and J is TRBJ1-1, with 8 bases that match TRBD1. CDR3 in amino acids: CASTNQGANTEAFF. For the CDR3, the DNA is TGTGCCAGTACCAACCAGGGGGCGAACACTGAAGCTTTCTTT.